One sample yielded the 19 T cell receptor beta chains listed below, sequenced in a study of blood T cell repertoires in COVID-19 (dated by TCRdb to about 2020). The library was made by the immunoSEQ multiplex PCR assay. TCRdb retrieved this table from immuneACCESS and kept in-frame rearrangements only. Not all clones are present; in checked studies, unresolved V genes account for under half, and no reason is known for the remainder. For this sample there are a few hundred thousand clones; 82% appear just once. The top ten clones comprise less than 4% of the sample. Specimen: peripheral blood. These receptors were taken from a woman aged 18-29 years with acute or convalescent COVID-19.

V is TRBV12-3 or TRBV12-4 and J is TRBJ1-1, with 7 nucleotides matching TRBD1. V lost 4 bases and J lost 4; bases outside the gene matches: 0. The length of the CDR3 is 12 residues. CDR3 coding DNA: TGTGCCAGCAGTTGGACAGGCACTGAAGCTTTCTTT. Protein sequence: CASSWTGTEAFF.

The chain employs TRBV5-1 and TRBJ2-2, with TRBD2 identical over 8 bases. This CDR3 is 16 amino acids long. The germline V gene encodes CDR1 SGHRS and CDR2 YFSETQ. V lost 4 bases to trimming and J lost 5 bases; unmatched junction nucleotides: 10. The DNA for the CDR3 is TGCGCCAGCAGCGGAACCGGGACTAGAGGGACCGGGGAGCTGTTTTTT. Protein: CASSGTGTRGTGELFF.

The CDR3 DNA reads TGTGCCAGCAGTTTTGGCCCCCCGCGGGGCACAGATACGCAGTATTTT. Amino acid sequence: CASSFGPPRGTDTQYF. This chain links TRBV27 with TRBJ2-3; D might be TRBD2 (5 bases). The V and J ends lost 3 bases and 1 base respectively, with 14 bases between them. CDR1 is MNHEY and CDR2 is SMNVEV in the germline V gene (reference sequence). There are 16 residues in the CDR3.

In this sample, this clone turned up once. The chain is built from TRBV24-1 and TRBJ2-3; 7 bases map to TRBD2. CDR1 is KGHDR, CDR2 SFDVKD, per germline. This CDR3 has 15 residues. V lost 4 bases, J lost 3 bases, and 6 bases stayed unmatched. The CDR3 here is CATSEGGSMTDTQYF. The CDR3 region has the DNA TGTGCCACCAGTGAGGGGGGGAGCATGACAGATACGCAGTATTTT.

The CDR3 DNA is TGTGCCAGCAGCCCGGGGCGGGACTCCGAAATCTACAATGAGCAGTTCTTC. Protein product: CASSPGRDSEIYNEQFF. The gene calls are TRBV6-2 or TRBV6-3 and TRBJ2-1; a possible D gene is TRBD2 (6 bases). This CDR3 spans 17 amino acids. Looked up from germline, CDR1 is MNHEY and CDR2 is SVGEGT. V lost 6 bases to trimming and J lost 3 bases, with 21 bases between them.

The CDR3 region has the DNA TGTGCCTGGAGCACTAGCCCTAAAGGCACAGATACGCAGTATTTT. Translation: CAWSTSPKGTDTQYF. This chain joins TRBV30 and TRBJ2-3; D might be TRBD2 (6 bases). The V and J ends lost 3 bases and 1 base respectively, with 14 bases between them. Germline V lookup: CDR1 GTSNPN, CDR2 SVGIG (reference sequence). This CDR3 spans 15 amino acids.

V gene TRBV5-4 combines with J gene TRBJ1-5, with 8 bases lining up with TRBD1. V lost 0 bases to trimming and J lost 3 bases; unmatched junction nucleotides: 8. Germline assignment: CDR1 SGHNT and CDR2 YYREEE (reference sequence). The CDR3 spans 17 residues. The CDR3: CASSLANWTGYNQPQHF. In nucleotides, the CDR3 is TGTGCCAGCAGCTTGGCCAATTGGACAGGGTACAATCAGCCCCAGCATTTT. Using reference TRBV5-4 and TRBJ1-5 for the parts outside the CDR3, the full variable domain is ETGVTQSPTHLIKTRGQQVTLRCSSQSGHNTVSWYQQALGQGPQFIFQYYREEENGRGNFPPRFSGLQFPNYSSELNVNALELDDSALYLCASSLANWTGYNQPQHFGDGTRLSIL.

The rearrangement joins TRBV28 to TRBJ1-2, with 7 bases lining up with TRBD1. CDR1 and CDR2 (germline): MDHEN, SYDVKM. With V trimmed by 10 bases and J by 8 bases, 7 bases remained unmatched. The CDR3 length is 11 residues. The CDR3 spells CATSTGNGYTF. The CDR3 DNA reads TGTGCCACCTCGACAGGGAACGGCTACACCTTC.

V is TRBV5-1 and J is TRBJ1-6; 10 nucleotides align to TRBD1. Germline V gene data show CDR1 as SGHRS and CDR2 as YFSETQ. V shed 4 bases, J shed 6 bases, and the junction held 10 bases outside the gene matches. The CDR3 has 17 amino acids. In DNA, the CDR3 is TGCGCCAGCAGCAGCCGGGACAGGGGCAACCTTAATTCACCCCTCCACTTT. It translates to CASSSRDRGNLNSPLHF.

The V gene is TRBV18, the J gene TRBJ2-7, with 7 bases lining up with TRBD1. Germline CDR1 KGHSH, CDR2 LQKENI. V gave up 2 bases and J gave up 6 bases; unmatched junction bases: 4. The CDR3 contains 13 residues. CDR3 in amino acids: CASSPGAGGEQYF. The CDR3 coding sequence is TGTGCCAGCTCACCAGGGGCAGGGGGCGAGCAGTACTTC.

The V and J genes are TRBV4-1 and TRBJ1-3; TRBD1 matches 7 bases. CDR1 and CDR2 from the germline V gene are MGHRA and YSYEKL. V was pared by 1 base and J by 0 bases, with 12 bases of the junction left unmatched. This CDR3 region has 19 residues. CDR3 sequence (DNA): TGCGCCAGCAGCCAAGTTTCTGTTGGGACAGACATCTCTGGAAACACCATATATTTT. The encoded protein is CASSQVSVGTDISGNTIYF.

The rearrangement uses TRBV7-8 and TRBJ1-1; weak D call: TRBD1 (6 bases). The CDR3 loop spans 15 amino acids. Trimming removed 5 bases at V and 7 bases at J, with 20 bases between. CDR1 SGHVS and CDR2 FQNEAQ come from the germline V gene. The chain's CDR3 is CASSLSDRRGDEAFF. DNA of the CDR3: TGTGCCAGCAGCCTTTCCGACAGGCGAGGGGATGAAGCTTTCTTT. The full variable domain, its missing parts supplied by reference TRBV7-8 and TRBJ1-1, is GAGVSQSPRYKVAKRGQDVALRCDPISGHVSLFWYQQALGQGPEFLTYFQNEAQLDKSGLPSDRFFAERPEGSVSTLKIQRTQQEDSAVYLCASSLSDRRGDEAFFGQGTRLTVV.

J is TRBJ2-7 and V is TRBV5-8, with 7 nucleotides matching TRBD1. The CDR3 extends over 16 amino acids. The J segment lost 1 base and the V segment lost 3 bases, leaving 10 bases of the junction unmatched. Looked up from germline, CDR1 is SGHTS and CDR2 is YDEGEE. The CDR3 here is CASSSLTGVLSYEQYF. CDR3 sequence (DNA): TGTGCCAGCAGCTCACTAACAGGGGTTCTGTCCTACGAGCAGTACTTC.

Only one count was recorded for this clone. The chain is built from TRBV7-9 and TRBJ2-5; tentative D call: TRBD2 (7 bases). The CDR3 is 16 amino acids. Germline loops: CDR1 SEHNR, CDR2 FQNEAQ (reference sequence). Trimming removed 2 bases at V and 4 bases at J, with 17 bases between. The CDR3 nucleotides read TGTGCCAGCAGCTTAACACGGTCGGGGGGCGGAGAGACCCAGTACTTC. It is translated as CASSLTRSGGGETQYF.

The rearrangement uses TRBV19 and TRBJ1-3; possible D gene TRBD1, 6 bases. V lost 2 bases and J lost 0, with 23 bases in between. Per the germline V gene, CDR1 is LNHDA and CDR2 is SQIVND (reference sequence). The CDR3 covers 20 residues. The CDR3 loop reads CASSIKPRGIDLSSGNTIYF. The DNA for the CDR3 is TGTGCCAGTAGTATAAAGCCCAGGGGAATCGATTTAAGCTCTGGAAACACCATATATTTT.

This clone turned up a few times. The chain is built from TRBV13 and TRBJ2-7; TRBD1 agrees at 7 bases. CDR3 length equals 14 residues. CDR1 is PRHDT, CDR2 FYEKMQ, per germline (reference sequence). J was trimmed by 3 bases and V by 4 bases; bases with no gene match: 6. The CDR3: CASSSIQGNYEQYF. As DNA, the CDR3 is TGTGCCAGCAGCTCTATACAGGGGAACTACGAGCAGTACTTC.

The chain links TRBV28 to TRBJ1-1, with 8 bases aligning to TRBD1. This CDR3 is 14 amino acids long. With 3 bases clipped from V and 7 bases from J, the junction kept 7 bases outside the gene matches. Germline values: CDR1 MDHEN, CDR2 SYDVKM. CDR3 DNA: TGTGCCAGCAGTTTGACAGGGGTTGGGGGTGAAGCTTTCTTT. Protein sequence: CASSLTGVGGEAFF.

V gene TRBV19 combines with J gene TRBJ2-7; D perhaps matches TRBD1 (6 bases). V was shortened by 3 bases and J by 1 base, with 13 bases between the two germline ends. This CDR3 comprises 15 residues. Germline lookup yields CDR1 LNHDA and CDR2 SQIVND (reference sequence). In nucleotides, the CDR3 is TGTGCCAGTAGTATTTATCAGGGACATTCCTACGAGCAGTACTTC. Translated: CASSIYQGHSYEQYF. Together with reference TRBV19 and TRBJ2-7, the CDR3 gives the full variable domain: DGGITQSPKYLFRKEGQNVTLSCEQNLNHDAMYWYRQDPGQGLRLIYYSQIVNDFQKGDIAEGYSVSREKKESFPLTVTSAQKNPTAFYLCASSIYQGHSYEQYFGPGTRLTVT.

The V call is TRBV30, the J call TRBJ2-7, with 8 positions matching TRBD1. Germline lookup yields CDR1 GTSNPN and CDR2 SVGIG (reference sequence). This CDR3 is 14 amino acids long. Trimming removed 4 bases from V and 4 bases from J; junction bases left unmatched: 9. The CDR3 sequence: CAWTPGTGGYEQYF. The CDR3 bases are TGTGCCTGGACCCCCGGGACAGGAGGGTACGAGCAGTACTTC.